What follows are 16 T cell receptor beta chains derived from one specimen sequenced in a study of shared clonotypes between healthy human individuals (dated by TCRdb to 2018 to 2020). Library preparation was by the immunoSEQ multiplex PCR assay. TCRdb holds this immuneACCESS table with in-frame rearrangements only. Some clones are missing; in checked studies, unresolved V genes explain under half, and the rest has no known cause. Counted in this sample were about 2.2 million clones; over 85% of them appeared once. Around 1.8% of the sample is held by the ten biggest clonotypes. CD8 naive samples consisted of CD45RO-negative cells that were positively selected for CCR7, yielding a CD45RA+CCR7+ population without TemRA cells. The specimen sequenced was naive CD8+ T cells from PBMCs. Per the publication, the cell subset or site label means: CD45RA+CCR7+. Every receptor here comes from a man younger than 35 in good health. Some clones in this sample may be carry-over from other donors' samples.

This chain links TRBV19 with TRBJ2-7, with 7 bases lining up with TRBD1. Germline V gene data show CDR1 as LNHDA and CDR2 as SQIVND (reference sequence). The CDR3 loop spans 15 amino acids. After removal of 7 bases from V and 1 base from J, the junction contained 10 bases not matched to a gene. The CDR3 nucleotides are TGTGCCAGTATGCCCCACCGGGACAGTTCCTACGAGCAGTACTTC. This translates into CASMPHRDSSYEQYF.

V usage is TRBV28 and J usage is TRBJ2-7; 8 nucleotides agree with TRBD1. The CDR3 covers 13 residues. Germline lookup yields CDR1 MDHEN and CDR2 SYDVKM. The V and J ends lost 5 bases and 2 bases, in that order; junction bases with no gene match: 2. In DNA, the CDR3 is TGTGCCAGCAGTGGGGACAGGACCTACGAGCAGTACTTC. Translated, it gives CASSGDRTYEQYF.

The rearrangement joins TRBV19 to TRBJ1-5, with 8 bases matching TRBD1. This CDR3 has 15 residues. The germline gives CDR1 LNHDA, CDR2 SQIVND (reference sequence). The junction had 8 bases not matched to a gene; V was cut back by 4 bases and J by 6 bases. The CDR3 spells CASSTPRTGSQPQHF. The CDR3 nucleotides read TGTGCCAGTAGTACCCCCCGGACAGGGTCTCAGCCCCAGCATTTT. Drawing the rest from reference TRBV19 and TRBJ1-5, the complete variable domain is DGGITQSPKYLFRKEGQNVTLSCEQNLNHDAMYWYRQDPGQGLRLIYYSQIVNDFQKGDIAEGYSVSREKKESFPLTVTSAQKNPTAFYLCASSTPRTGSQPQHFGDGTRLSIL.

The gene calls are TRBV7-3 and TRBJ2-5, with 7 bases identical to TRBD1. Germline V gene sequence: CDR1 SGHTA, CDR2 FQGTGA. The ends lost 5 bases at V and 5 bases at J; junction bases unmatched: 11. The length of the CDR3 is 15 residues. CDR3 in amino acids: CASSLRQGVRETQYF. DNA for the CDR3: TGTGCCAGCAGCCTCCGACAGGGTGTACGGGAGACCCAGTACTTC.

The DNA for the CDR3 is TGCAGCGTTGACCGCGGGGGGGGAGGAGAGACCCAGTACTTC. Translated, it gives CSVDRGGGGETQYF. The chain combines TRBV29-1 with TRBJ2-5; 9 positions agree with TRBD2. The CDR3 runs 14 residues. V shed 3 bases and J 4 bases; nucleotides not matched to a gene: 6. Germline CDR1 SQVTM, CDR2 ANQGSEA.

The V and J genes are TRBV4-2 and TRBJ1-6, with D maybe TRBD1 (6 bases). The germline CDR1 and CDR2 sequences are LGHNA and YNFKEQ. Between the trimmed V and J ends, which lost 1 base and 6 bases, there was a span of 10 bases. The CDR3 spans 15 residues. For the CDR3, the DNA is TGTGCCAGCAGCCAAGTTACGGGGGCTAATTCACCCCTCCACTTT. It encodes CASSQVTGANSPLHF.

V and J are TRBV11-2 and TRBJ2-7; 7 bases are a match to TRBD2. Trimming removed 5 bases from V and 0 bases from J; junction bases left unmatched: 7. The V gene's germline CDR1 is SGHAT and CDR2 FQNNGV. This CDR3 spans 15 amino acids. The CDR3 region is CASSPWGEGSYEQYF. The CDR3 DNA is TGTGCCAGCAGCCCATGGGGGGAGGGCTCCTACGAGCAGTACTTC.

V and J are TRBV25-1 and TRBJ2-7, with D hard to call. V gave up 4 bases and J gave up 5 bases, with 15 bases separating them. The CDR3 length is 14 residues. Looked up from germline, CDR1 is MGHDK and CDR2 is SYGVNS. CDR3 loop: CASSGLMGGHEQYF. The CDR3 nucleotides read TGTGCCAGCAGTGGTCTCATGGGTGGGCACGAGCAGTACTTC.

The chain links TRBV27 to TRBJ1-1; D gene uncertain. Germline values: CDR1 MNHEY, CDR2 SMNVEV (reference sequence). The V and J ends lost 8 bases and 4 bases respectively, with 14 bases between them. This CDR3 has 13 residues. CDR3 coding DNA: TGTGCCAGCGGCATTTACAGATCCACTGAAGCTTTCTTT. Amino acids: CASGIYRSTEAFF.

The DNA of the CDR3 is TGCGCCAGCAGTGAGAGGGGGAGGGCCATTACAGATACGCAGTATTTT. The encoded protein is CASSERGRAITDTQYF. The chain has TRBV10-2 and TRBJ2-3; D possibly corresponds to TRBD2 (7 bases). V was shortened by 2 bases and J by 3 bases, with 15 bases between the two germline ends. Germline V lookup: CDR1 WSHSY, CDR2 SAAADI. The CDR3 loop spans 16 amino acids.

The chain employs TRBV9 and TRBJ1-1, with TRBD1 as a possible D gene (6 bases). Germline V gene data show CDR1 as SGDLS and CDR2 as YYNGEE. This CDR3 has 15 amino acids. V shed 0 bases and J shed 9 bases, with 18 bases lying between them. CDR3 amino acids: CASSVAEGEPWKAFF. The CDR3 coding sequence is TGTGCCAGCAGCGTAGCTGAGGGGGAACCTTGGAAAGCTTTCTTT.

This clone was found a few times. CDR3 sequence: CASSRTSLGQPQHF. CDR3 DNA sequence: TGTGCCAGCAGCCGGACATCTCTTGGGCAGCCCCAGCATTTT. The V and J genes are TRBV9 and TRBJ1-5; perhaps TRBD1 as D (5 bases). CDR1 and CDR2 from the germline V gene are SGDLS and YYNGEE. The CDR3 has 14 residues. V gave up 4 bases and J gave up 7 bases, with 15 bases separating them.

The chain couples TRBV27 to TRBJ2-1, with D possibly being TRBD1 or TRBD2 (5 bases each). Germline V lookup: CDR1 MNHEY, CDR2 SMNVEV (reference sequence). Trimming pared 7 bases from V and 4 bases from J, leaving 17 bases between. The CDR3 has 15 residues. The CDR3 region has the DNA TGTGCCAGCAACCCCAGGGACGGCCTTTACAATGAGCAGTTCTTC. It translates to CASNPRDGLYNEQFF.

This clone has just a few counts. V is TRBV7-3 and J is TRBJ1-1; unclear D gene. The CDR3 totals 15 residues. CDR1 is SGHTA and CDR2 is FQGTGA in the germline V gene. V lost 4 bases and J 0 bases, leaving 12 bases between the germline ends. The CDR3 sequence is CASSSRPGMNTEAFF. CDR3 DNA sequence: TGTGCCAGCAGCTCCCGACCTGGAATGAACACTGAAGCTTTCTTT.

The chain joins TRBV5-1 to TRBJ2-2; D is uncertain. V was clipped by 4 bases and J by 1 base, with 8 bases between them. The CDR3 runs to 14 residues. Germline CDR1 and CDR2: SGHRS and YFSETQ. This CDR3 is CASSGNKNTGELFF. CDR3 sequence (DNA): TGCGCCAGCAGCGGTAACAAGAACACCGGGGAGCTGTTTTTT. The full variable domain, its missing parts supplied by reference TRBV5-1 and TRBJ2-2, is KAGVTQTPRYLIKTRGQQVTLSCSPISGHRSVSWYQQTPGQGLQFLFEYFSETQRNKGNFPGRFSGRQFSNSRSEMNVSTLELGDSALYLCASSGNKNTGELFFGEGSRLTVL.

This rearrangement joins TRBV7-9 to TRBJ1-1; TRBD1 matches 7 bases. The CDR3 is 14 amino acids. The V segment lost 4 bases and the J segment 4 bases; nucleotides outside the gene matches: 6. Germline V lookup: CDR1 SEHNR, CDR2 FQNEAQ (reference sequence). The chain's CDR3 is CASSSHRGGTEAFF. DNA of the CDR3: TGTGCCAGCAGCTCGCACAGGGGAGGCACTGAAGCTTTCTTT.